Below are 23 T cell receptor beta chains sequenced from a single sample in a study of PD-L1 blockade in urothelial cancer. Assay: immunoSEQ multiplex PCR; the TCRdb copy retains only in-frame clones and omits some. The table has 35,000 to 50,000 clones, more than 65% seen once. Sequenced here: PBMCs, sampled around atezolizumab (anti-PD-L1) treatment. These receptors were collected from a man between 70 and 80 years old with urothelial cancer.

The chain has TRBV13 and TRBJ2-3; a weak D match, TRBD2 (5 bases). Germline values: CDR1 PRHDT, CDR2 FYEKMQ (reference sequence). CDR3 length equals 14 residues. The V and J ends lost 3 bases and 2 bases respectively, with 9 bases between them. CDR3 coding DNA: TGTGCCAGCAGCTTTCCTAGCTCCACAGATACGCAGTATTTT. This gives the protein CASSFPSSTDTQYF.

The V gene is TRBV11-2, the J gene TRBJ2-5; 9 nucleotides align to TRBD2. V lost 5 bases, J lost 1 base, and 14 bases stayed unmatched. Germline CDR1 SGHAT, CDR2 FQNNGV. This CDR3 comprises 18 residues. CDR3 residues: CASSQPHHSGRRQETQYF. The DNA of the CDR3 is TGTGCCAGCAGCCAACCTCACCACAGCGGGAGGCGCCAAGAGACCCAGTACTTC.

This chain uses TRBV25-1 with TRBJ2-6; D uncertain. The germline V gene encodes CDR1 MGHDK and CDR2 SYGVNS. The CDR3 consists of 14 residues. Between the trimmed V and J ends, which lost 8 bases and 1 base, there was a span of 9 bases. CDR3 nucleotide sequence: TGTGCCAGCCGTGCGCGTTCTGGGGCCAACGTCCTGACTTTC. Encoded protein: CASRARSGANVLTF.

This chain links TRBV5-4 with TRBJ2-3; 7 nucleotides align to TRBD2. Germline V CDR1 and CDR2: SGHNT, YYREEE (reference sequence). J was trimmed by 2 bases and V by 2 bases; bases with no gene match: 5. The CDR3 has 15 residues. CDR3 loop: CASSLAGQPTDTQYF. The CDR3 DNA is TGTGCCAGCAGCTTAGCGGGGCAACCCACAGATACGCAGTATTTT.

This rearrangement joins TRBV2 to TRBJ2-1, with 12 bases matching TRBD2. This CDR3 is built from 16 residues. J lost 6 bases, V lost 8 bases, and 11 bases had no gene match. The germline V gene has CDR1 SNHLY and CDR2 FYNNEI. The CDR3 here is CASLRTSGVKGNEQFF. CDR3 sequence (DNA): TGTGCCAGCTTAAGGACTAGCGGGGTAAAGGGCAATGAGCAGTTCTTC. Together with reference TRBV2 and TRBJ2-1, the CDR3 gives the full variable domain: EPEVTQTPSHQVTQMGQEVILRCVPISNHLYFYWYRQILGQKVEFLVSFYNNEISEKSEIFDDQFSVERPDGSNFTLKIRSTKLEDSAMYFCASLRTSGVKGNEQFFGPGTRLTVL.

The genes are TRBV11-3 and TRBJ2-7; 7 bases map to TRBD2. The V and J ends lost 1 base and 8 bases, in that order; junction bases with no gene match: 2. The CDR3 is made up of 12 amino acids. CDR1 and CDR2 (germline): SGHNT, YENEEA. CDR3 residues: CASSLVGGKQYF. CDR3 coding DNA: TGTGCCAGCAGCTTAGTCGGGGGGAAGCAGTACTTC.

This chain uses TRBV5-5 with TRBJ2-1; TRBD2 is a possible D gene (5 bases). V lost 4 bases to trimming and J lost 2 bases, with 16 bases between them. Per the germline V gene, CDR1 is SGHKS and CDR2 is YYEKEE (reference sequence). The CDR3 consists of 16 residues. The CDR3 DNA is TGTGCCAGCAGCCTAGCCCGTTCTGACACCTACAATGAGCAGTTCTTC. Translation: CASSLARSDTYNEQFF.

The chain uses TRBV28 and TRBJ2-7; 7 nucleotides match TRBD2. Germline V CDR1 and CDR2: MDHEN, SYDVKM. CDR3 length: 14 amino acids. With V trimmed by 4 bases and J by 5 bases, 8 bases remained unmatched. CDR3 bases: TGTGCCAGCAGTTCCCCGGGGGGAGCGGACGAGCAGTACTTC. Protein sequence: CASSSPGGADEQYF.

The rearrangement joins TRBV4-2 to TRBJ2-7, with 9 bases matching TRBD2. The CDR3 spans 17 residues. After removal of 2 bases from V and 3 bases from J, the junction contained 11 bases not matched to a gene. Germline loops: CDR1 LGHNA, CDR2 YNFKEQ. This chain's CDR3 is CASSQLLARTSDYEQYF. In DNA form, the CDR3 reads TGTGCCAGCAGCCAACTACTCGCAAGGACTAGCGACTACGAGCAGTACTTC.

V and J are TRBV18 and TRBJ2-5; perhaps TRBD1 as D (6 bases). This CDR3 has 16 residues. V lost 3 bases and J 1 base, leaving 15 bases between the germline ends. The germline CDR1 and CDR2 sequences are KGHSH and LQKENI. DNA for the CDR3: TGTGCCAGCTCACCTGGGGTGGCAGGGGTCCAAGAGACCCAGTACTTC. Translation gives CASSPGVAGVQETQYF. Combining the CDR3 with reference TRBV18 and TRBJ2-5 gives the whole variable domain NAGVMQNPRHLVRRRGQEARLRCSPMKGHSHVYWYRQLPEEGLKFMVYLQKENIIDESGMPKERFSAEFPKEGPSILRIQQVVRGDSAAYFCASSPGVAGVQETQYFGPGTRLLVL.

This sequence joins TRBV12-2 and TRBJ2-5; the DNA was not compared with TRBD2, the D call given in the table. TRBV12-2 is shown as a pseudogene. The CDR3 contains 15 residues. The chain's CDR3 is CARGKPAGRQETQYF. CDR3 DNA sequence: TGTGCAAGGGGGAAGCCGGCGGGACGGCAAGAGACCCAGTACTTC.

This clone has just a few counts. CDR3 protein: CASSSGHLNTEAFF. CDR3 nucleotide sequence: TGCGCCAGCAGCTCGGGACATTTGAACACTGAAGCTTTCTTT. The chain carries TRBV5-1 and TRBJ1-1; tentative D call: TRBD1 (6 bases). CDR1 is SGHRS and CDR2 is YFSETQ in the germline V gene. Between the trimmed V and J ends, which lost 3 bases and 0 bases, there was a span of 9 bases. This CDR3 is built from 14 residues. The full variable domain, completed using reference TRBV5-1 and TRBJ1-1, is KAGVTQTPRYLIKTRGQQVTLSCSPISGHRSVSWYQQTPGQGLQFLFEYFSETQRNKGNFPGRFSGRQFSNSRSEMNVSTLELGDSALYLCASSSGHLNTEAFFGQGTRLTVV.

Concerning this clone: The sample contains more than one DNA sequence encoding this CDR3. The chain employs TRBV9 and TRBJ2-3; a weak D match, TRBD2 (5 bases). The CDR3 is 16 amino acids. V lost 0 bases to trimming and J lost 0 bases, with 11 bases between them. The germline V gene encodes CDR1 SGDLS and CDR2 YYNGEE. The CDR3 spells CASSVVSGSSTDTQYF. The CDR3 region has the DNA TGTGCCAGCAGCGTAGTAAGCGGAAGTAGCACAGATACGCAGTATTTT. The full variable domain, rest sourced from reference TRBV9 and TRBJ2-3, is DSGVTQTPKHLITATGQRVTLRCSPRSGDLSVYWYQQSLDQGLQFLIQYYNGEERAKGNILERFSAQQFPDLHSELNLSSLELGDSALYFCASSVVSGSSTDTQYFGPGTRLTVL.

This chain connects TRBV11-3 to TRBJ2-7; TRBD1 agrees at 8 bases. Germline values: CDR1 SGHNT, CDR2 YENEEA. Trimming cost V 3 bases and J 5 bases; bases outside gene matches: 6. This CDR3 spans 14 amino acids. The CDR3 DNA follows: TGTGCCAGCAGCTTGGGACAGGCGGAGGACGAGCAGTACTTC. This sequence encodes CASSLGQAEDEQYF.

The rearrangement joins TRBV29-1 to TRBJ2-7; 11 bases agree with TRBD2. The germline CDR1 and CDR2 sequences are SQVTM and ANQGSEA. The CDR3 covers 13 residues. Germline trimming cut 7 bases from V and 7 bases from J; bases unmatched to any gene: 9. The CDR3 loop is CSGTSGSLEEQYF. CDR3 in DNA: TGCAGCGGCACTAGCGGGAGCCTGGAGGAGCAGTACTTC.

This chain connects TRBV27 to TRBJ2-7, with a possible D match to TRBD1 (6 bases). The germline V gene encodes CDR1 MNHEY and CDR2 SMNVEV (reference sequence). V was pared by 5 bases and J by 2 bases, with 10 bases between. There are 13 residues in the CDR3. The CDR3 protein is CASSPRTAYEQYF. DNA of the CDR3: TGTGCCAGCAGTCCGAGGACAGCCTACGAGCAGTACTTC.

The sample holds a few counts of this clone. The chain recombines TRBV7-6 with TRBJ1-2; the D gene is possibly TRBD1 (5 bases). V was clipped by 2 bases and J by 4 bases, with 14 bases between them. The CDR3 contains 15 residues. CDR1 is SGHVS, CDR2 FNYEAQ, per germline. For the CDR3, the DNA is TGTGCCAGCAGCTTAAATGTTATGGGGCCCTATGGCTACACCTTC. As protein: CASSLNVMGPYGYTF.

This clone was observed a handful of times. J is TRBJ2-1 and V is TRBV2; 13 nucleotides agree with TRBD2. Germline V gene lookup returns CDR1 SNHLY and CDR2 FYNNEI. This CDR3 is built from 17 residues. Trimming cost V 10 bases and J 5 bases; bases outside gene matches: 14. CDR3 nucleotide sequence: TGTGCCACCACCGGACTAGCGGGAGATGCCGCCCACAATGAGCAGTTCTTC. The encoded protein is CATTGLAGDAAHNEQFF.

Only one count was recorded for this clone. V is TRBV5-1 and J is TRBJ2-3; no reliable D call. V was shortened by 3 bases and J by 4 bases, with 12 bases between the two germline ends. The germline gives CDR1 SGHRS, CDR2 YFSETQ. CDR3 length: 14 residues. The CDR3: CASSSHSGPDTQYF. CDR3 DNA sequence: TGCGCCAGCAGCTCCCATTCAGGCCCAGATACGCAGTATTTT.

This sequence joins TRBV7-8 and TRBJ2-7; 10 bases line up with TRBD2. CDR3 length: 16 amino acids. Trimming at V came to 4 bases and at J to 5 bases, leaving 11 bases not matched to a gene. CDR1 is SGHVS and CDR2 is FQNEAQ in the germline V gene. The CDR3: CASSWLASGRVDEQYF. CDR3 bases: TGTGCCAGCAGCTGGTTGGCTAGCGGGAGAGTTGACGAGCAGTACTTC.

V and J are TRBV28 and TRBJ1-5; D gene uncertain. V was cut by 1 base and J by 2 bases, with 18 bases left in between. The CDR3 extends over 18 amino acids. The V gene's germline CDR1 is MDHEN and CDR2 SYDVKM. CDR3 nucleotides: TGTGCCAGCAGTTTATACCGCGGATTCCTTTCTGGCAATCAGCCCCAGCATTTT. It translates to CASSLYRGFLSGNQPQHF.

The chain uses TRBV28 and TRBJ2-1; 9 positions agree with TRBD2. V was clipped by 4 bases and J by 0 bases; unmatched bases: 7. The germline V gene has CDR1 MDHEN and CDR2 SYDVKM. The CDR3 runs 17 residues. The CDR3 coding sequence is TGTGCCAGCAGTTCCCTGACTAGCGGTCGCTCCTACAATGAGCAGTTCTTC. This encodes CASSSLTSGRSYNEQFF.

The CDR3 DNA is TGTGCCTGGAGGGCCAATAACTATGGCTACACCTTC. Translated: CAWRANNYGYTF. The V gene is TRBV30, the J gene TRBJ1-2, with D unclear. CDR1 and CDR2 from the germline V gene are GTSNPN and SVGIG (reference sequence). CDR3 length: 12 amino acids. Trimming cost V 3 bases and J 1 base, with 6 bases left between them. Together with reference TRBV30 and TRBJ1-2, the CDR3 gives the full variable domain: SQTIHQWPATLVQPVGSPLSLECTVEGTSNPNLYWYRQAAGRGLQLLFYSVGIGQISSEVPQNLSASRPQDRQFILSSKKLLLSDSGFYLCAWRANNYGYTFGSGTRLTVV.